The clone carrying this T cell receptor (beta chain) showed up just a few times. What it binds is unknown. The data are from a study of regulatory T cells in long-lasting Graves disease. Study observations and caveats: Not thyroid tissue but only peripheral blood was studied. Persistent disease showed a preference for TRBV28, TRBJ1-2 and TRBJ2-5.

Time point given: persistent/refractory GD, antithyroid drugs over 5 years with positive TRAb. With RNA extracted from PBMCs as input, the TCR library was made. The TCR beta library used iRepertoire HTBI primers with Arm-PCR amplification of CDR3. In the study's own analysis: The samples yielded 62 TRBV and more than twelve TRBJ segments. Using its own MiXCR run on the multiplex PCR reads, TCRdb lists one record per CDR3 protein. The V and J calls shown here were made by TCRdb, not taken from the authors' results. The data show 500,000 to 800,000 distinct CDR3 sequences, 25% to 35% seen once. This CDR3 is built from 15 residues. V trimming: 3 bases; J trimming: 7 bases; junction bases outside the gene matches: 4. Germline-derived CDR1 and CDR2 are DFQATT and SNEGSKA (reference sequence).

The chain recombines TRBV20-1 with TRBJ2-4; the match to TRBD2 covers 15 bases. The TCR comes from a female donor with Graves disease. The sequences come from peripheral blood mononuclear cells (PBMCs), collected when the disease was refractory, from a patient treated with antithyroid drugs. The CDR3 spells CSASGTSGRLNIQYF. The CDR3 bases are TGCAGTGCTAGCGGGACTAGCGGGAGGCTGAACATTCAGTACTTC.